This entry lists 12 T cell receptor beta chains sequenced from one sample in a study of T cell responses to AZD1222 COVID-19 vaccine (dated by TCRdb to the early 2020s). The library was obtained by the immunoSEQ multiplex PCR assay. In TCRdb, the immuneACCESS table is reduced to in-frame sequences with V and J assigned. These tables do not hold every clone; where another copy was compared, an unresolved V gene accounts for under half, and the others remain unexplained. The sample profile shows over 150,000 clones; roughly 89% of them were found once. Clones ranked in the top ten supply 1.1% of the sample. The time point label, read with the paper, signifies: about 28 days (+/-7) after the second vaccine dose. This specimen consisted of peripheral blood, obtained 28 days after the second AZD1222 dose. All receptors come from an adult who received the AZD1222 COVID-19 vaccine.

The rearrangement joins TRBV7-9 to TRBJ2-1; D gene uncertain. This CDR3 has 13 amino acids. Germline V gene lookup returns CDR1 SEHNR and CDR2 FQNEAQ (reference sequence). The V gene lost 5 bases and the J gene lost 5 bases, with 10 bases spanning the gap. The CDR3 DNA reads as TGTGCCAGCAGCCGAGCGCGGAACAATGAGCAGTTCTTC. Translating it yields CASSRARNNEQFF.

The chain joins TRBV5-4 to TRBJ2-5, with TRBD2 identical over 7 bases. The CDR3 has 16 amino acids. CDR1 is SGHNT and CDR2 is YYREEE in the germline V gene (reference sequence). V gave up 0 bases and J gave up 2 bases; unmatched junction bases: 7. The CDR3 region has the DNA TGTGCCAGCAGCTTGGAGGTGGCTAGCGGACAAGAGACCCAGTACTTC. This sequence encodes CASSLEVASGQETQYF.

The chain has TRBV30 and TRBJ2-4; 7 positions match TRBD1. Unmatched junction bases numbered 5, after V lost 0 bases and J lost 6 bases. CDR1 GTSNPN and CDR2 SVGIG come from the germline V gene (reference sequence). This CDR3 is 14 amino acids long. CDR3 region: CAWSVEDRRNIQYF. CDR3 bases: TGTGCCTGGAGTGTGGAGGACAGGAGAAACATTCAGTACTTC. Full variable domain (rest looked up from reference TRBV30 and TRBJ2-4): SQTIHQWPATLVQPVGSPLSLECTVEGTSNPNLYWYRQAAGRGLQLLFYSVGIGQISSEVPQNLSASRPQDRQFILSSKKLLLSDSGFYLCAWSVEDRRNIQYFGAGTRLSVL.

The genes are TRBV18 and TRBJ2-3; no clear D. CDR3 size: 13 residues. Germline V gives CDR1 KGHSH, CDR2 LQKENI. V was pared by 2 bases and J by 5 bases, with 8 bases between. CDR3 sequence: CASSPNARDTQYF. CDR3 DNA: TGTGCCAGCTCACCAAATGCCCGAGATACGCAGTATTTT.

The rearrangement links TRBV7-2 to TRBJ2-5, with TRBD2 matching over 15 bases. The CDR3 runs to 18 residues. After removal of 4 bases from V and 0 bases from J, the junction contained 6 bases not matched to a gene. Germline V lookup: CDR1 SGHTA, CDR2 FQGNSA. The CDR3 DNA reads TGTGCCAGCAGCTCCGGGACTAGCGGGGGGACGTACCAAGAGACCCAGTACTTC. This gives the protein CASSSGTSGGTYQETQYF. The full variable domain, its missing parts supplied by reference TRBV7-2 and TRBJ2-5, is GAGVSQSPSNKVTEKGKDVELRCDPISGHTALYWYRQSLGQGLEFLIYFQGNSAPDKSGLPSDRFSAERTGGSVSTLTIQRTQQEDSAVYLCASSSGTSGGTYQETQYFGPGTRLLVL.

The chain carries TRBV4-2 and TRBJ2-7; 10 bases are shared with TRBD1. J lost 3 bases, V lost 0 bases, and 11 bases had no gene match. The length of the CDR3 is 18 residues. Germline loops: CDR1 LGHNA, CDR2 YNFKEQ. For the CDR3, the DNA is TGTGCCAGCAGCCAAGAAACCCAGCAGAGGACAGGGGGCTACGAGCAGTACTTC. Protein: CASSQETQQRTGGYEQYF.

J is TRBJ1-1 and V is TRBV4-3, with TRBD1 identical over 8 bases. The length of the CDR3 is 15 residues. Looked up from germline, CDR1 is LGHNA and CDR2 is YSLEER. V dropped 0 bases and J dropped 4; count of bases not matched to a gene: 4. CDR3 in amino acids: CASSQDRGLGTEAFF. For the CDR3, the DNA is TGCGCCAGCAGCCAAGACAGGGGGCTAGGCACTGAAGCTTTCTTT.

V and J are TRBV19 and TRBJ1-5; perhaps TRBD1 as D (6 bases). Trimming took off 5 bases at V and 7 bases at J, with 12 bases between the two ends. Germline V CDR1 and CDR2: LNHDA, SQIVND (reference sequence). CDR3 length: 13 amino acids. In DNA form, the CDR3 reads TGTGCCAGTAGTGGGGGCAGGGACCAGCCCCAGCATTTT. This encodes CASSGGRDQPQHF.

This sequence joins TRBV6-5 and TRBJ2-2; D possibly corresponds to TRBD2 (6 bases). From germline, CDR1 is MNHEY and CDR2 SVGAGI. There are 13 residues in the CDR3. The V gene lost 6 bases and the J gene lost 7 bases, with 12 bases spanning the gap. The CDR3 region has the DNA TGTGCCAGCAGCCCCCCCGGGGGCGGGGAGCTGTTTTTT. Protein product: CASSPPGGGELFF.

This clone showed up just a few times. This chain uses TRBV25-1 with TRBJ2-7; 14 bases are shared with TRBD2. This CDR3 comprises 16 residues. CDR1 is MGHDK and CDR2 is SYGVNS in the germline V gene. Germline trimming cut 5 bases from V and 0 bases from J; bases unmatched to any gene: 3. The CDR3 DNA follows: TGTGCCAGCAGTACGGGACTAGCGGGAGACTCCTACGAGCAGTACTTC. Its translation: CASSTGLAGDSYEQYF.

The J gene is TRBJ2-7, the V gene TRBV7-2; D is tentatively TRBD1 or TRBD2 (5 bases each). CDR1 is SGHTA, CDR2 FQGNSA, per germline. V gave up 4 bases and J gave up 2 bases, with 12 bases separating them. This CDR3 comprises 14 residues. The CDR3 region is CASSSGTRAYEQYF. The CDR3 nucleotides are TGTGCCAGCAGCTCCGGGACCCGAGCCTACGAGCAGTACTTC.

The CDR3 region is CASSIGFGQGSLQAFF. In DNA, the CDR3 is TGTGCCAGTAGTATAGGTTTTGGACAGGGTAGTTTGCAAGCTTTCTTT. The chain has TRBV19 and TRBJ1-1; 8 positions agree with TRBD1. This CDR3 contains 16 residues. With V trimmed by 1 base and J by 9 bases, 13 bases remained unmatched. Germline lookup yields CDR1 LNHDA and CDR2 SQIVND (reference sequence).